The present TCR beta chain was sequenced within a study of molecular identifiers for immune sequencing clone quantification. Overall study context: RNA, taken in replicates from approximately 20,000 or 100,000 naive CD8 cells, was split five ways, with four sequenced.

The CDR3 length is 15 residues. Germline V lookup: CDR1 MGHRA, CDR2 YSYEKL. As regards this clonotype: This may be a read error: a much more frequent sequence differs by one nucleotide.

The bulk TCR libraries were made with methods described before and with listed TCR primers. TCRdb re-analysed the PCR reads in MiXCR, keeping a single row per CDR3 protein. The sample shows approximately 670,000 distinct CDR3 sequences, roughly 21% of them seen only once. This TCR derives from a human donor in good health. Some libraries in this study had Jurkat cell RNA spiked in. The chain joins TRBV4-1 to TRBJ1-2; 8 positions agree with TRBD1. What was sequenced was naive CD8+ T cells from blood, with Jurkat cell RNA spiked in. The subset here: FACS-sorted CD8+CD4-CCR7+CD45RA+ naive T cells. The CDR3 loop reads CACSRRSGQDYGYTF. The CDR3 bases are TGCGCCTGCAGCCGCAGATCGGGACAGGACTATGGCTACACCTTC.